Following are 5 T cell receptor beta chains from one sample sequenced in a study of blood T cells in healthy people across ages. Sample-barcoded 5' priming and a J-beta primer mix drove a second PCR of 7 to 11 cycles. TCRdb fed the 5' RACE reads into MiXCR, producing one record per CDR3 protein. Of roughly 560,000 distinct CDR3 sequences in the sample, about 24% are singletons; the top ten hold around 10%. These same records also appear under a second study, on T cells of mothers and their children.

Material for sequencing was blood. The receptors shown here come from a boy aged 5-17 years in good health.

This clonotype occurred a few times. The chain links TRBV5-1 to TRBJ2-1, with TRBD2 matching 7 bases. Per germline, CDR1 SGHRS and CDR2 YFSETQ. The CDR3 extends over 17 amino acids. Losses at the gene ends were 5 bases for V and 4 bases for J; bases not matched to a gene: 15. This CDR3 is CASSPSGMSAIYNEQFF. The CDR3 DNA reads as TGCGCCAGCAGTCCAAGCGGGATGAGTGCCATTTACAATGAGCAGTTCTTC.

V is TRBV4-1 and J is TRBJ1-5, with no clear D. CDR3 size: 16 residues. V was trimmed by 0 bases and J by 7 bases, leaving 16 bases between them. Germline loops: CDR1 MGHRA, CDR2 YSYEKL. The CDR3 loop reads CASSQEGLGQTQPQHF. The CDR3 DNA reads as TGCGCCAGCAGCCAAGAAGGGTTGGGCCAGACCCAGCCCCAGCATTTT.

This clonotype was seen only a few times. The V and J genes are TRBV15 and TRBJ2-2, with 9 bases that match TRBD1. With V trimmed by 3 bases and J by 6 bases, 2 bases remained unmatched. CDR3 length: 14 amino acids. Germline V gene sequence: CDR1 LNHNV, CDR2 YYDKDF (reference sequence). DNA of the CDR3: TGTGCCACCAGCAGCGGGACAGGGCCCGGGGAGCTGTTTTTT. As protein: CATSSGTGPGELFF.

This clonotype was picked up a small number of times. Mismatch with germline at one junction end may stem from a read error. The chain's CDR3 is CASSPSGLAEEIQYF. The CDR3 nucleotides read TGTGCCAGCAGCCCTTCGGGACTAGCGGAAGAGATCCAGTACTTC. V and J are TRBV7-2 and TRBJ2-5, with 11 positions matching TRBD2. CDR1 is SGHTA and CDR2 is FQGNSA in the germline V gene. CDR3 length equals 15 residues.

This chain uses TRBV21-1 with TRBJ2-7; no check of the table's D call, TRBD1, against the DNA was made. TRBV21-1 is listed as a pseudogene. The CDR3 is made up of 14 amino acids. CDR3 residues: CASSARTGNYEQYF. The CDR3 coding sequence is TGTGCCAGCAGCGCTCGGACAGGAAATTACGAGCAGTACTTC.